The entry below describes one T cell receptor (beta chain). The CDR3 is 15 residues long. The V end was cut by 3 bases, the J end by 12 bases, with 21 bases between. Germline lookup yields CDR1 KGHSH and CDR2 LQKENI. This entry comes from a study of glioma-infiltrating T cells. The iRepertoire nested amplicon-rescue multiplex PCR amplified TCR alpha and beta CDR3s from RNA. TCRdb reanalysed the multiplex PCR reads using MiXCR and keeps one entry per CDR3 protein. Found here are fewer than 200,000 distinct CDR3 sequences, about 40% of them singletons; the top ten hold roughly 5.4%. The receptor comes from a human donor with low-grade glioma or glioblastoma, undergoing nonglioma brain surgery, or in good health (not recorded which). The chain recombines TRBV18 with TRBJ2-1; a weak D match, TRBD1 (6 bases). Source material: glioma tissue, nonneoplastic brain tissue, or PBMCs (not recorded which). The CDR3 bases are TGTGCCAGCTCACCCACAAACAGGGCTGGAGATACGCAGTTCTTC. Translating it yields CASSPTNRAGDTQFF.